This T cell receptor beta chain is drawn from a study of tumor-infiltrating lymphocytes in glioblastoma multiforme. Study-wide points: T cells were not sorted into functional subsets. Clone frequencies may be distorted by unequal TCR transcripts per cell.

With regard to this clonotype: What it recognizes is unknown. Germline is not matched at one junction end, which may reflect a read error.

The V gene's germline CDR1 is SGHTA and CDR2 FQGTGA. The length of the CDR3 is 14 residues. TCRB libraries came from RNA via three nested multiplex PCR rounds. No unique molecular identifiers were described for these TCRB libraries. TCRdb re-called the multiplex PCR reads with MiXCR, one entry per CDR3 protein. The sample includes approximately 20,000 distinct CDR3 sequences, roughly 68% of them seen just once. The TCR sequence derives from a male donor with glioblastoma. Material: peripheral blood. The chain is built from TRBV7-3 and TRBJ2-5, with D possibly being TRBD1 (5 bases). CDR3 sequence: CASCARVNQETQYF. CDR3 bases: TGTGCCAGCTGCGCCAGGGTGAACCAAGAGACACAGTACTTC.